The source of this T cell receptor beta chain is a study of a mutant IDH1 vaccine in newly diagnosed glioma. Broader study findings: Among all patients, vaccine-induced immune responses occurred in approximately 93%.

Libraries were prepared by immunoSEQ multiplex PCR; TCRdb keeps only in-frame clonotypes and omits some of them. The sample lists around 30,000 clones, approximately 50% seen once, with 8% to 13% in the top ten. This CDR3 is 15 amino acids long. V trimming: 3 bases; J trimming: 2 bases; junction bases outside the gene matches: 1. Germline loops: CDR1 SGDLS, CDR2 YYNGEE. Sample time point: week 5, during vaccination. Every vaccination contained 300 ug of the mutant IDH1 20-mer peptide and was paired with topical imiquimod. Regarding this clone: As yet, its antigen is unknown.

This specimen was PBMCs, taken from a glioma patient whose treatment included an IDH1 peptide vaccine. This clonotype was obtained from a woman younger than 30 with glioma. The J gene is TRBJ2-7, the V gene TRBV9, with 14 bases fitting TRBD2. CDR3 residues: CASSATSGGAYEQYF. The CDR3 nucleotides are TGTGCCAGCAGCGCGACTAGCGGGGGGGCCTACGAGCAGTACTTC.